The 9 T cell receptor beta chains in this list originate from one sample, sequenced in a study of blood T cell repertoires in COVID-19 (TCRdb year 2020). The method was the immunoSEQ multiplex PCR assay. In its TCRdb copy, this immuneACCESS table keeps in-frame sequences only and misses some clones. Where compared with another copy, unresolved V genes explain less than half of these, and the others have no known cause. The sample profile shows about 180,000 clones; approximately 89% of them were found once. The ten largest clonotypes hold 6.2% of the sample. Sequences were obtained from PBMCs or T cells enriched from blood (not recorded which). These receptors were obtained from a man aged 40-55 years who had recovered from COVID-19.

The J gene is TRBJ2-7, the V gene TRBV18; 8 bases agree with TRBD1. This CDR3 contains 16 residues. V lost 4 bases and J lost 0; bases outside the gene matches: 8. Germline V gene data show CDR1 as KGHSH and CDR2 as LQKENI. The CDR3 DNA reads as TGTGCCAGCTCACTATTGACAGGGGTCTCCTCCTACGAGCAGTACTTC. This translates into CASSLLTGVSSYEQYF.

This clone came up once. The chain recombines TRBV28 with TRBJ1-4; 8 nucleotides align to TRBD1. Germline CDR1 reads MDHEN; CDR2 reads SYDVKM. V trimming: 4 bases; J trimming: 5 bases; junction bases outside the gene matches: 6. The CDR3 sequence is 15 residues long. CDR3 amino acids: CASSSAGGRNEKLFF. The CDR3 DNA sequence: TGTGCCAGCAGTTCCGCAGGGGGCAGAAATGAAAAACTGTTTTTT.

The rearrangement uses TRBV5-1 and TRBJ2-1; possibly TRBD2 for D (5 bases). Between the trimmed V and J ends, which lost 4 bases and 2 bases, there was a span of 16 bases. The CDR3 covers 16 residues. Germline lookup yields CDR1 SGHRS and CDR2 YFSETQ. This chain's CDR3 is CASSQYRAGPYNEQFF. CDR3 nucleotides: TGCGCCAGCAGCCAGTATAGGGCGGGCCCCTACAATGAGCAGTTCTTC.

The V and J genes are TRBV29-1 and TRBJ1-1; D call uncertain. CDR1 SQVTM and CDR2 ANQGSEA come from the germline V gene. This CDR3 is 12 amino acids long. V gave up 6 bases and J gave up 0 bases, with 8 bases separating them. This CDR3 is CSVVQMNTEAFF. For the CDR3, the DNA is TGCAGCGTGGTACAGATGAACACTGAAGCTTTCTTT.

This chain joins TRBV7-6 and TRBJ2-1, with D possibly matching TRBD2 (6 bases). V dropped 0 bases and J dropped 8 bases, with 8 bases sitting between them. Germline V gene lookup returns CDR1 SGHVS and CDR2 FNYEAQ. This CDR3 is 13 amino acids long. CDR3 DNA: TGTGCCAGCAGCTTAGCCAGGGACTATGAGCAGTTCTTC. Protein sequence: CASSLARDYEQFF. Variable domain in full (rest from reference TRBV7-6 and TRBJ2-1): GAGVSQSPRYKVTKRGQDVALRCDPISGHVSLYWYRQALGQGPEFLTYFNYEAQQDKSGLPNDRFSAERPEGSISTLTIQRTEQRDSAMYRCASSLARDYEQFFGPGTRLTVL.

The CDR3 loop is CASSLAGRGVLTEAFF. CDR3 bases: TGTGCCAGCAGCTTAGCGGGCAGGGGTGTACTAACTGAAGCTTTCTTT. The chain employs TRBV7-6 and TRBJ1-1, with D possibly TRBD1 on 6 matching bases. Germline V gene lookup returns CDR1 SGHVS and CDR2 FNYEAQ. V lost 0 bases, J lost 5 bases, and 16 bases lay in between. This CDR3 contains 16 residues.

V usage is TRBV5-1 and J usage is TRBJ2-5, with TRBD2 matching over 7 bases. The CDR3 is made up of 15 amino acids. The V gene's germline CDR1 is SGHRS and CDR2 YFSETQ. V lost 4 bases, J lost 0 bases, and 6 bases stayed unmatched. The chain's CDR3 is CASSRGSGYQETQYF. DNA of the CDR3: TGCGCCAGCAGCCGCGGGAGTGGGTACCAAGAGACCCAGTACTTC.

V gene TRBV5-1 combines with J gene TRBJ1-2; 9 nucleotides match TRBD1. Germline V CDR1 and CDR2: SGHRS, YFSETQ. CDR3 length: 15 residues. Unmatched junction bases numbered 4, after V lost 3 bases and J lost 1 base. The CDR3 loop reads CASSSTGGHNYGYTF. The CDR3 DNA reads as TGCGCCAGCAGCTCGACAGGGGGACATAACTATGGCTACACCTTC.

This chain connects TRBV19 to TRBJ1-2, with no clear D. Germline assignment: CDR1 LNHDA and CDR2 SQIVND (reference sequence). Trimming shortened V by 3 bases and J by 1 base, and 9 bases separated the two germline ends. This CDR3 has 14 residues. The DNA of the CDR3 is TGTGCCAGTAGTATCATCCATAGTAACTATGGCTACACCTTC. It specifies CASSIIHSNYGYTF. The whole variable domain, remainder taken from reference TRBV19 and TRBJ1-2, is DGGITQSPKYLFRKEGQNVTLSCEQNLNHDAMYWYRQDPGQGLRLIYYSQIVNDFQKGDIAEGYSVSREKKESFPLTVTSAQKNPTAFYLCASSIIHSNYGYTFGSGTRLTVV.